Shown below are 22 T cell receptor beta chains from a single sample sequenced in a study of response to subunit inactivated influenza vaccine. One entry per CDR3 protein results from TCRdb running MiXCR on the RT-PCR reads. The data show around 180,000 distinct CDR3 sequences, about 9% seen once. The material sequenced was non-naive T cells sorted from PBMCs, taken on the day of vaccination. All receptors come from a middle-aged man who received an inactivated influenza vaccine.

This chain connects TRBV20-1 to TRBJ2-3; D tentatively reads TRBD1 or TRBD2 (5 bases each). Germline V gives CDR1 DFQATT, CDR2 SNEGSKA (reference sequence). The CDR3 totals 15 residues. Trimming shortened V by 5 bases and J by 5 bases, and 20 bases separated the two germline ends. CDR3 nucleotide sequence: TGCAGTGCTGGGGGTAGGGGAACCGGGAAAGATACGCAGTATTTT. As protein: CSAGGRGTGKDTQYF.

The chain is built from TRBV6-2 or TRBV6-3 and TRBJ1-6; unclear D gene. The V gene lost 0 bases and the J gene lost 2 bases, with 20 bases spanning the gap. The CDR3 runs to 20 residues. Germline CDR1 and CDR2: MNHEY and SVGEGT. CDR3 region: CASSYSWTEDLRPYNSPLHF. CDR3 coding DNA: TGTGCCAGCAGTTACTCTTGGACGGAGGATTTACGGCCCTATAATTCACCCCTCCACTTT.

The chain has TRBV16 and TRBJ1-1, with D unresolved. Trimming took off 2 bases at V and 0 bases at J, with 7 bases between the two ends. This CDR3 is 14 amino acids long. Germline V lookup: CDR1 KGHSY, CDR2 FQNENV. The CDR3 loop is CASSQKSVNTEAFF. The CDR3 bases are TGTGCCAGCAGCCAAAAGTCGGTGAACACTGAAGCTTTCTTT.

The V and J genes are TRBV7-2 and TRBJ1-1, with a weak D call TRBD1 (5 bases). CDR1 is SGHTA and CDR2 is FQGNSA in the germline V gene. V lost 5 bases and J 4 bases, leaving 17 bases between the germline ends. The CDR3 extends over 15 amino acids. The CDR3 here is CASSLEGTFLTEAFF. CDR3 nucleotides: TGTGCCAGCAGCCTAGAAGGGACCTTTCTCACTGAAGCTTTCTTT.

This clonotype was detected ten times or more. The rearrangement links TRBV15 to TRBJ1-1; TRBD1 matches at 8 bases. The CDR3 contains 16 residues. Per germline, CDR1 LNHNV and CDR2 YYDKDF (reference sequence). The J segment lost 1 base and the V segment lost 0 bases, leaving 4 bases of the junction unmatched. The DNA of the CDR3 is TGTGCCACCAGCAGAGAGGCAGGGGGCTCGAACACTGAAGCTTTCTTT. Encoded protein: CATSREAGGSNTEAFF.

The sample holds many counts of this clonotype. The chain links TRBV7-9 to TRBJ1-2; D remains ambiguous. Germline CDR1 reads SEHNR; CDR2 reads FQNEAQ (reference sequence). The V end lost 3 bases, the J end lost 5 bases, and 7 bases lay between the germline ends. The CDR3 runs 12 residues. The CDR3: CASSLIPYGYTF. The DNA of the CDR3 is TGTGCCAGCAGCTTGATACCTTATGGCTACACCTTC.

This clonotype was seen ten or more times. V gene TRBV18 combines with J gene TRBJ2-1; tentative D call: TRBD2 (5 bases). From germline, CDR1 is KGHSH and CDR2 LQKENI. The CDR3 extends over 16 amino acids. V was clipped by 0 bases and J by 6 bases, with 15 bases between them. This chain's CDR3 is CASSPPGLGEGNEQFF. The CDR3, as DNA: TGTGCCAGCTCACCACCCGGGTTAGGAGAGGGCAATGAGCAGTTCTTC.

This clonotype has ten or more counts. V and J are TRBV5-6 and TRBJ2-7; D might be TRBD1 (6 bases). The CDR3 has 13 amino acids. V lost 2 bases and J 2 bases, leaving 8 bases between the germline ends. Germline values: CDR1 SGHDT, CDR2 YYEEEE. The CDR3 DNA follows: TGTGCCAGCAGCTTAGGGGGACCCTACGAGCAGTACTTC. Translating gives CASSLGGPYEQYF.

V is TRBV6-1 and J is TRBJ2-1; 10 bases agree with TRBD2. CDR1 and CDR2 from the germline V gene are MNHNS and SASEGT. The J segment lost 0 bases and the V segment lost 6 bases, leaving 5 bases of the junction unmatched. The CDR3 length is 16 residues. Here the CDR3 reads CASSRTSGPSYNEQFF. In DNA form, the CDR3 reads TGTGCCAGCAGCCGGACTAGCGGACCCTCCTACAATGAGCAGTTCTTC.

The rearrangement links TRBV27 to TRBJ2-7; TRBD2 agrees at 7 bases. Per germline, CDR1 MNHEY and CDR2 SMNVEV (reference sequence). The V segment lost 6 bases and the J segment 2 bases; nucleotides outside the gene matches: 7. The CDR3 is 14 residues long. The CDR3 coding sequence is TGTGCCAGCAGCCCGCAGGGAGGGCCCTACGAGCAGTACTTC. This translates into CASSPQGGPYEQYF.

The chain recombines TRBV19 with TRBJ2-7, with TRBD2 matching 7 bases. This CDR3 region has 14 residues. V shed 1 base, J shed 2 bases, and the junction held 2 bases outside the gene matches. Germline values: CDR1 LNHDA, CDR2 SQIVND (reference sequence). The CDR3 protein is CASSIGAGPYEQYF. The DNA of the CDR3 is TGTGCCAGTAGTATAGGAGCGGGACCCTACGAGCAGTACTTC.

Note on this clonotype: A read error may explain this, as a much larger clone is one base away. DNA for the CDR3: TGTGCCAGCAGCTTAGGACAGAACACAGATACGCAGTATTTT. Its protein is CASSLGQNTDTQYF. This chain connects TRBV7-2 to TRBJ2-3; maybe TRBD1 (5 bases). Germline V CDR1 and CDR2: SGHTA, FQGNSA. Trimming left V 1 base short and J 2 bases short, with 7 bases between. This CDR3 has 14 residues. The whole variable domain, filled in from reference TRBV7-2 and TRBJ2-3, reads GAGVSQSPSNKVTEKGKDVELRCDPISGHTALYWYRQSLGQGLEFLIYFQGNSAPDKSGLPSDRFSAERTGGSVSTLTIQRTQQEDSAVYLCASSLGQNTDTQYFGPGTRLTVL.

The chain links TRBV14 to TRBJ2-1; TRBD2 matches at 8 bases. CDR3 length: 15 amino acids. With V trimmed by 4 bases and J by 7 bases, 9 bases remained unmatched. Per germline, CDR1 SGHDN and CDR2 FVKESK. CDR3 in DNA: TGTGCCAGCAGCCTGGGACTAGGGAGACTGAATGAGCAGTTCTTC. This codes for CASSLGLGRLNEQFF. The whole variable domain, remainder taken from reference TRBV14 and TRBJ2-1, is EAGVTQFPSHSVIEKGQTVTLRCDPISGHDNLYWYRRVMGKEIKFLLHFVKESKQDESGMPNNRFLAERTGGTYSTLKVQPAELEDSGVYFCASSLGLGRLNEQFFGPGTRLTVL.

DNA of the CDR3: TGCGCCAGCAGCTTGGACACATTTGGGACGTATGGCTACACCTTC. Amino acid sequence: CASSLDTFGTYGYTF. The chain recombines TRBV5-1 with TRBJ1-2; maybe TRBD1 (5 bases). V shed 0 bases and J shed 5 bases, with 14 bases lying between them. The CDR3 contains 15 residues. Germline V gene sequence: CDR1 SGHRS, CDR2 YFSETQ.

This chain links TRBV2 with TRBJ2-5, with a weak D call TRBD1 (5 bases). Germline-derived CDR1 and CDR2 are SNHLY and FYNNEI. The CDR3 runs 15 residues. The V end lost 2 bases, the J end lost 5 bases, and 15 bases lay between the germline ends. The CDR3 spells CASSEKNQGLETQYF. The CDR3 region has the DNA TGTGCCAGCAGTGAAAAGAATCAGGGATTGGAGACCCAGTACTTC.

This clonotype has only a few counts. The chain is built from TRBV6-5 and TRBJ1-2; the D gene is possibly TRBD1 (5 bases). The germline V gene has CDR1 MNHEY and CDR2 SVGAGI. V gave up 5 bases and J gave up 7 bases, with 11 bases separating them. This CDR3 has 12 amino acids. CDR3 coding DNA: TGTGCCAGCAGTCCTGCTGGGGGTGGCTACACCTTC. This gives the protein CASSPAGGGYTF.

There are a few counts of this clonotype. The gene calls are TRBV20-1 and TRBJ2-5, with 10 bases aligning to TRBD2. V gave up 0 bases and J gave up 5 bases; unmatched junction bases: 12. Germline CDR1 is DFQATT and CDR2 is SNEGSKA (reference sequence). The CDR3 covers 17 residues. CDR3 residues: CSAREAGGPSAWETQYF. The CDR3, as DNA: TGCAGTGCTAGAGAAGCGGGAGGGCCCTCTGCTTGGGAGACCCAGTACTTC.

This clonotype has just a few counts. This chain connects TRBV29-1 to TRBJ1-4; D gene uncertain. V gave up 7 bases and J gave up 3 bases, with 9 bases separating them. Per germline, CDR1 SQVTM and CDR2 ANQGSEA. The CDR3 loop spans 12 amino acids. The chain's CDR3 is CSAGKANEKLFF. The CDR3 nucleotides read TGCAGCGCTGGGAAGGCTAATGAAAAACTGTTTTTT. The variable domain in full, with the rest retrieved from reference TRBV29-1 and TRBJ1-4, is SAVISQKPSRDICQRGTSLTIQCQVDSQVTMMFWYRQQPGQSLTLIATANQGSEATYESGFVIDKFPISRPNLTFSTLTVSNMSPEDSSIYLCSAGKANEKLFFGSGTQLSVL.

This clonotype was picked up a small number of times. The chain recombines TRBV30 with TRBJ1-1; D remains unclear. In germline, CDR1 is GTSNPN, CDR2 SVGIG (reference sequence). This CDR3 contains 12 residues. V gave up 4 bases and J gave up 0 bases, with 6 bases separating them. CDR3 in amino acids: CAWTLLNTEAFF. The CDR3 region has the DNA TGTGCCTGGACGCTCTTGAACACTGAAGCTTTCTTT.

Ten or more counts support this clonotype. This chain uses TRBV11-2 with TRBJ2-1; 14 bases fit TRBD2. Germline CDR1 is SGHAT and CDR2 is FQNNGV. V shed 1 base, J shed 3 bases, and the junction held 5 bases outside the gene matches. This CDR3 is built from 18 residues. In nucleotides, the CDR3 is TGTGCCAGCAGCTTAGGACTAGCGGGGGGGCCCTACTACAATGAGCAGTTCTTC. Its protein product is CASSLGLAGGPYYNEQFF.

CDR3 in amino acids: CAIRNTSSEQYF. CDR3 nucleotides: TGTGCCATCAGAAACACTAGCTCCGAGCAGTACTTC. The chain joins TRBV10-3 to TRBJ2-7, with D perhaps TRBD2 (6 bases). V lost 6 bases and J lost 6, with 12 bases in between. The length of the CDR3 is 12 residues. CDR1 is ENHRY, CDR2 SYGVKD, per germline.

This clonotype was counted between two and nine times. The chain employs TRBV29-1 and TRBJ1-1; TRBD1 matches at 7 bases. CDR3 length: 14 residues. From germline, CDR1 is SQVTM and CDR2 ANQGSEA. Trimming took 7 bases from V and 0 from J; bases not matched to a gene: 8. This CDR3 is CSGRDRGMNTEAFF. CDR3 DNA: TGCAGCGGGAGGGACAGAGGAATGAACACTGAAGCTTTCTTT.